This passage covers 8 T cell receptor beta chains from one sample sequenced in a study of blood T cells in healthy people across ages. A sample-barcoded 5' primer and a J-beta primer mix were used in a second PCR of roughly 7 to 11 cycles. TCRdb re-called the 5' RACE reads through MiXCR, storing one row per CDR3 protein. The table includes more than 900,000 distinct CDR3 sequences, almost 30% detected once. This same sample was also part of a study on T cells of mothers and their children.

Sequenced: blood. These receptors were collected from a woman aged 40 to 55 in good health.

The table lists this clonotype with a count of one. The chain recombines TRBV28 with TRBJ2-4, with D perhaps matching TRBD1 (6 bases). The closer fit of TRBJ2-7 to the DNA end suggests the J call may be wrong. There are 13 residues in the CDR3. Per the germline V gene, CDR1 is MDHEN and CDR2 is SYDVKM. The CDR3 sequence: CASSAIQGREQYF. The CDR3 DNA follows: TGTGCCAGCAGTGCCATCCAGGGGCGCGAGCAGTACTTC.

This rearrangement joins TRBV4-3 to TRBJ2-6; D uncertain. In germline, CDR1 is LGHNA, CDR2 YSLEER. Trimming shortened V by 7 bases and J by 8 bases, and 15 bases separated the two germline ends. The CDR3 has 14 residues. The CDR3 sequence: CASNHASFPNVLTF. The CDR3 DNA follows: TGCGCCAGCAACCACGCCAGTTTCCCCAACGTCCTGACTTTC.

The chain is built from TRBV9 and TRBJ1-2, with D perhaps TRBD1 (6 bases). Per germline, CDR1 SGDLS and CDR2 YYNGEE. The CDR3 is 17 amino acids. The ends were cut back, 0 bases at V and 5 bases at J, with 20 bases in the middle. The CDR3 loop reads CASSVGGGGGFPYGYTF. The CDR3 coding sequence is TGTGCCAGCAGCGTAGGAGGAGGGGGAGGGTTCCCTTATGGCTACACCTTC.

The CDR3 sequence is CASWDRGLAVSDHSYNEQFF. The DNA for the CDR3 is TGTGCCAGCTGGGACCGGGGACTAGCGGTCTCTGACCACTCCTACAATGAGCAGTTCTTC. This chain joins TRBV2 and TRBJ2-1; 11 positions agree with TRBD2. This CDR3 has 20 amino acids. Germline trimming cut 8 bases from V and 0 bases from J; bases unmatched to any gene: 18. CDR1 SNHLY and CDR2 FYNNEI come from the germline V gene.

A few counts support this clonotype. V is TRBV6-1 and J is TRBJ2-3, with 7 bases fitting TRBD1. The V and J ends lost 6 bases and 0 bases, in that order; junction bases with no gene match: 12. Germline CDR1 reads MNHNS; CDR2 reads SASEGT. The CDR3 is 17 amino acids. The chain's CDR3 is CASRGVGGQVSTDTQYF. CDR3 DNA: TGTGCCAGCAGAGGGGTGGGTGGACAGGTTAGCACAGATACGCAGTATTTT.

This CDR3 reads CASSPERGGWADTQYF. CDR3 sequence (DNA): TGTGCCAGCAGCCCCGAGCGGGGGGGCTGGGCAGATACGCAGTATTTT. The rearrangement links TRBV12-3 or TRBV12-4 to TRBJ2-3; 10 nucleotides agree with TRBD2. The V gene end was trimmed by 6 bases and the J gene end by 4 bases; junction bases not matched to a gene: 10. The CDR3 spans 16 residues.

The chain is built from TRBV19 and TRBJ2-5, with TRBD1 identical over 11 bases. The J call may be wrong; the DNA end is better matched by TRBJ2-7. The CDR3 has 14 residues. The V gene's germline CDR1 is LNHDA and CDR2 SQIVND (reference sequence). The CDR3 bases are TGTGCCAGTACTCCGGGACAGGGGGACTACGAGCAGTACTTC. It yields the protein CASTPGQGDYEQYF.

The chain carries TRBV5-1 and TRBJ1-1; D unresolved. The CDR3 loop spans 14 amino acids. V was cut by 0 bases and J by 0 bases, with 6 bases left in between. Germline values: CDR1 SGHRS, CDR2 YFSETQ. CDR3 nucleotides: TGCGCCAGCAGCTTGGAATGGGTGAACACTGAAGCTTTCTTT. This translates into CASSLEWVNTEAFF.